These T cell receptor beta chains were read from a single sample in a study of radiation and T cells in renal cell carcinoma. TCRdb keeps only in-frame clones here, not all; method: immunoSEQ multiplex PCR. This table has under 30,000 clones, approximately 54% appearing once. The sequencing here drew on tumor tissue, taken from a patient whose treatment was nephrectomy without radiotherapy. The source of these receptors is a human donor with renal cell carcinoma. CDR3s leave out the opening cysteine and the closing phenylalanine or tryptophan.

>TRBJ1-3|TRBV2
ASARSRVSGNTIY
>TRBJ1-3|TRBV6-1
ASSEDPGSGAGNTIY
>TRBJ1-5|TRBV18
ASSPLPPTESNQPQH
>TRBJ2-3|TRBV5-1
ASSGDRGHTQY
>TRBJ1-4|TRBV19
ASSITTGFGEKLF
>TRBJ2-7|TRBV4-3
ASSQWAGGGYEQY
>TRBJ2-7|TRBV4-1
ASSQDHQVPSYEQY
>TRBJ1-3|TRBV27
ASSLNWDRGNTIY
>TRBJ1-1|TRBV4-1
ASSYNQRGLNTEAF
>TRBJ1-6|TRBV19
ASSSGTGINSPLH
>TRBJ1-1|TRBV27
ATSSRGGTEAF
>TRBJ2-1|TRBV7-2
ASSLAGGPNEQF
>TRBJ2-5|TRBV12-5
ASGLVWDLQETQY
>TRBJ1-1|TRBV15
ATAFWNTEAF
>TRBJ2-5|TRBV11-3
ASSLGVLPRETQY
>TRBJ1-6|TRBV27
ASAPGHPSSYNSPLH
>TRBJ2-4|TRBV23-1
ASSPRGGRVKNIQY
>TRBJ1-4|TRBV5-4
ASSTRRGSFQTNEKLF
>TRBJ1-2|TRBV6-5
ASRTGGAKFGYT
>TRBJ2-7|TRBV19
ASSIGTGASEQY
>TRBJ2-1|TRBV2
ASRRGDGNEQF
>TRBJ2-5|TRBV4-2
ASSQDLGGLQETQY
>TRBJ1-2|TRBV30
AWNPTGRGGYT
>TRBJ2-5|TRBV14
ASSQRLASGGRQETQY
>TRBJ2-7|TRBV18
ASSTLKWTTEQY
>TRBJ1-2|TRBV4-2
ASRRGETANYGYT
>TRBJ2-5|TRBV11-2
ASSSFGIQETQY
>TRBJ1-1|TRBV14
ASSQVRLSLNTEAF
>TRBJ1-3|TRBV7-9
ASSPGTGGIRSGNTIY
>TRBJ1-5|TRBV18
ASSSSGGDYQPQH
>TRBJ2-5|TRBV15
ATSRGGRETQY
>TRBJ1-4|TRBV5-4
ASSLGGFGQNEKLF